This T cell receptor beta chain was sequenced for a study of T cell responses to AZD1222 COVID-19 vaccine. The assay was immunoSEQ multiplex PCR, and TCRdb's table has in-frame clones only and misses some. The table lists 150,000 to 160,000 clones, 90% of them singletons, with 1.8% in the top ten. J lost 4 bases, V lost 5 bases, and 5 bases had no gene match. There are 15 residues in the CDR3. Germline lookup yields CDR1 SGHAT and CDR2 FQNNGV. As concerns this clone: The antigen remains unidentified.

Study outcomes and limitations: Females outnumbered males among donors, who were mostly white British; clonal diversity was possibly underestimated.

The sample was peripheral blood, taken on day 0 of AZD1222 vaccination. The chain recombines TRBV11-2 with TRBJ2-3; 11 bases line up with TRBD2. The TCR originated in an adult in good health. As DNA, the CDR3 is TGTGCCAGCAGCCAAACTAGCGGGGGAGCAGATACGCAGTATTTT. The encoded protein is CASSQTSGGADTQYF.